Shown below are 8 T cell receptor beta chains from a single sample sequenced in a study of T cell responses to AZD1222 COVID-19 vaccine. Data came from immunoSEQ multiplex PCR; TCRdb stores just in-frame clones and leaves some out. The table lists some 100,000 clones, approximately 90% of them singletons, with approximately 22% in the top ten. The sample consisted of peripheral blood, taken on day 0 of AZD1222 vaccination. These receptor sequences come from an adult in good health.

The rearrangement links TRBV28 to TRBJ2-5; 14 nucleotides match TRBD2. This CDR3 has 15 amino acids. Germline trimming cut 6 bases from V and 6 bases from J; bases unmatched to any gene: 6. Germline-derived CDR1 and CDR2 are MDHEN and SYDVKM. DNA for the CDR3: TGTGCCAGCAGCCAGGGACTAGCGGGGGCAAAGACCCAGTACTTC. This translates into CASSQGLAGAKTQYF.

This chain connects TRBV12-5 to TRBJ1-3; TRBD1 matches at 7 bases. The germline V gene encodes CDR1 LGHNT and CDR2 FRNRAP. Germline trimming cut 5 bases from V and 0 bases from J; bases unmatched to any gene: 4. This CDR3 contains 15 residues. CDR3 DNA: TGTGCTAGTGGTGGGGGACAGCACTCTGGAAACACCATATATTTT. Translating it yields CASGGGQHSGNTIYF.

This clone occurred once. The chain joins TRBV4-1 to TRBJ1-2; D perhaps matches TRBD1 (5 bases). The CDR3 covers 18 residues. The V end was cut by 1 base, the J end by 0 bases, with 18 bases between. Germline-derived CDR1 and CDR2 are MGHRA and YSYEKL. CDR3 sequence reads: CASSQVVRRDVSNYGYTF. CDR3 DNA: TGCGCCAGCAGCCAAGTAGTGCGCCGGGACGTATCTAACTATGGCTACACCTTC.

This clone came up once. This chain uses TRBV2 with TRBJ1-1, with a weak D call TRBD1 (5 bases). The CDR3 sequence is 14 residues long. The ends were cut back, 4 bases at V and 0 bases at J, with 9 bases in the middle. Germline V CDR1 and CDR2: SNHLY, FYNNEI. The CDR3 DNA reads TGTGCCAGCAGTGGTCCAGGGATGAACACTGAAGCTTTCTTT. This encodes CASSGPGMNTEAFF.

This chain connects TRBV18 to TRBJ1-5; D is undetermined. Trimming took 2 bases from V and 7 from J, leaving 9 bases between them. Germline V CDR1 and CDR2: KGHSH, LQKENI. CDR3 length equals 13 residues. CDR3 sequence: CASSPGEGQPQHF. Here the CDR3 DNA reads TGTGCCAGCTCACCAGGGGAAGGACAGCCCCAGCATTTT.

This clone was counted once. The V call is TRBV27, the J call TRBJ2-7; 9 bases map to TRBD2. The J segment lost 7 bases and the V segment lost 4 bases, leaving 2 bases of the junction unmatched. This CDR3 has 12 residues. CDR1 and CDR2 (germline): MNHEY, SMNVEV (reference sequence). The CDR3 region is CASSWRGGEQYF. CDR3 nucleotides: TGTGCCAGCAGTTGGCGGGGGGGAGAGCAGTACTTC.

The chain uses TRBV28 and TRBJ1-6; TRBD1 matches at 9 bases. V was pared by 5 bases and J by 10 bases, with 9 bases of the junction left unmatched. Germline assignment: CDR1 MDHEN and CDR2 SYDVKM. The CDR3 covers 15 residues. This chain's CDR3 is CASSTTGGWLSPLHF. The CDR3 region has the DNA TGTGCCAGCAGTACTACAGGGGGCTGGCTCTCACCCCTCCACTTT.

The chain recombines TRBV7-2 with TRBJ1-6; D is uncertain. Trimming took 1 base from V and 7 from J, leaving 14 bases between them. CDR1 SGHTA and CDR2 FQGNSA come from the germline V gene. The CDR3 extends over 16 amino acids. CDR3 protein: CASSLEVRQANSPLHF. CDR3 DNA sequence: TGTGCCAGCAGCTTAGAGGTTCGCCAGGCAAATTCACCCCTCCACTTT.